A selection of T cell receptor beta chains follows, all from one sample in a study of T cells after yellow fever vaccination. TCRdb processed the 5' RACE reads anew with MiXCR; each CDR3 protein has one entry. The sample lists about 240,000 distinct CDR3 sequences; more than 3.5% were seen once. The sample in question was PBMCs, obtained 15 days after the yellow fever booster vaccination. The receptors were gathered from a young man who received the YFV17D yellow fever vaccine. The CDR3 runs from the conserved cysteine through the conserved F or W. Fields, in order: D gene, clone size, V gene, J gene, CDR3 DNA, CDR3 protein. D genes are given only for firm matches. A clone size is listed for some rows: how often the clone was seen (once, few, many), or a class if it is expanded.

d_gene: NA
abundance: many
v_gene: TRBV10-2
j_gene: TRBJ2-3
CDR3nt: TGCGCCAGCAGTGAACAGGGGAGGACAGATACGCAGTATTTT
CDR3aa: CASSEQGRTDTQYF

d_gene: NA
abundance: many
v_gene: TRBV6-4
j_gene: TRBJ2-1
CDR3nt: TGTGCCAGCAGCCCTCAAGGGGGGGGGCTAAGCAATGAGCAGTTCTTC
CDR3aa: CASSPQGGGLSNEQFF

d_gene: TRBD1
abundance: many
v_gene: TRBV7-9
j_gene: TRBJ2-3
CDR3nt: TGTGCCAGCGGCAGGTCGGGACAGATAATTAGCACAGATACGCAGTATTTT
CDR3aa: CASGRSGQIISTDTQYF

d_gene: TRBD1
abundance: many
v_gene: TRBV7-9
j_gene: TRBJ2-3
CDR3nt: TGTGCCAGCAGCTTCGGGACAGGGGTCGATCCGCAGTATTTT
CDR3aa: CASSFGTGVDPQYF

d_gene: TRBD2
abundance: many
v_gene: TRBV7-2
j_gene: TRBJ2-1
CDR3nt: TGTGCCAGCAGTCCAACGTGGACTAGCGCCTACAATGAGCAGTTCTTC
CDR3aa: CASSPTWTSAYNEQFF

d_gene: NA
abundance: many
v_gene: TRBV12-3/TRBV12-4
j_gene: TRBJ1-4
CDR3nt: TGTGCCAGCAGTTTGATCGGGGAAGGGAGGTTTTTT
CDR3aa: CASSLIGEGRFF

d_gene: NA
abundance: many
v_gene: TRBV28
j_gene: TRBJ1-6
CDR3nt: TGTGCCAGCAGGACTTTAAATTCACCCCTCCACTTT
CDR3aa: CASRTLNSPLHF

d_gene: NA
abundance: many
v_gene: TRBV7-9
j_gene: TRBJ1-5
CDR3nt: TGTGCCAGCAGCTTATCAGGTCTTAGCAATCAGCCCCAGCATTTT
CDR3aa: CASSLSGLSNQPQHF

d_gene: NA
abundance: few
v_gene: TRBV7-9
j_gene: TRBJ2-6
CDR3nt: TGTGCCAGCAGCGCAGGGACGGGCAACGTCCTGACTTTC
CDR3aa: CASSAGTGNVLTF

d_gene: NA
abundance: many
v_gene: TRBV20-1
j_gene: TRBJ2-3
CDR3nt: TGCAGTGCTCGACCTTTCTGGGGGGAGAGAGATACGCAGTATTTT
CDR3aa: CSARPFWGERDTQYF

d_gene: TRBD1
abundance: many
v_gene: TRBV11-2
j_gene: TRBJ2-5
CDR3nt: TGTGCCAGCAGCTACCCGACAGGGGAAGAGACCCAGTACTTC
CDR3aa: CASSYPTGEETQYF

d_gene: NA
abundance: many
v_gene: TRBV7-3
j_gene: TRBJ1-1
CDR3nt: TGTGCCAGCAGCTCCCCGGGGGGGGGTGATACTGAAGCTTTCTTT
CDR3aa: CASSSPGGGDTEAFF

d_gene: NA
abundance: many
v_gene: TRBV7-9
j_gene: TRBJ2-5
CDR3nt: TGTGCCAGCAGCTACAGGGTCCAAGAGACCCAGTACTTC
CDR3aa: CASSYRVQETQYF

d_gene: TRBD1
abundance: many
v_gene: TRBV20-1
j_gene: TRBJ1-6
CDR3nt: TGCAGTGCTAATCCCGCCAAGACAGGGTTTTATTCACCCCTCCACTTT
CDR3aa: CSANPAKTGFYSPLHF

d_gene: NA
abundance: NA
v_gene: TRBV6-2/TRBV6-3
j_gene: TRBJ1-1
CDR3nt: TGTGCCAGCAGTAAGACACGTAACGAAGCTTTCTTT
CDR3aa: CASSKTRNEAFF

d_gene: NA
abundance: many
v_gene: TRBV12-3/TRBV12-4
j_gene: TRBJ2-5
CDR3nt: TGTGCCAGCAGTCTACACGGGACGATGGAGACCCAGTACTTC
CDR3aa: CASSLHGTMETQYF

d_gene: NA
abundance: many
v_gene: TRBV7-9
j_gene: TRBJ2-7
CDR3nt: TGTGCCAGCAGCATATCCTCAACCTTTAACGAGCAGTACTTC
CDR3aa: CASSISSTFNEQYF

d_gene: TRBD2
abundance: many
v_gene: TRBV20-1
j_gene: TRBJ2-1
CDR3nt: TGCAGTGCTACCCTAGCGGGGGGAATCAATGAGCAGTTCTTC
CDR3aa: CSATLAGGINEQFF

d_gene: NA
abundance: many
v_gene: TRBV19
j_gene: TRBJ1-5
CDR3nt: TGTGCCAGTAGTATATGGGGGACCGCAGGCGGTGGCAATCAGCCCCAGCATTTT
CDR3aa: CASSIWGTAGGGNQPQHF

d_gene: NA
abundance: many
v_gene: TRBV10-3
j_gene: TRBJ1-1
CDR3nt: TGTGCCATCAGTGATGGACGGCTGAACACTGAAGCTTTCTTT
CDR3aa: CAISDGRLNTEAFF

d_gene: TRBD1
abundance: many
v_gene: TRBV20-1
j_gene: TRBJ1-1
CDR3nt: TGCAGTGCAGATGACAGGGGGCTTAACACTGAAGCTTTCTTT
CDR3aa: CSADDRGLNTEAFF

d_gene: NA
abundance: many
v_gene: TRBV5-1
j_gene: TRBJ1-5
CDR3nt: TGCGCCAGCAGCTTCGGAGACAGACCTCATCAGCCCCAGCATTTT
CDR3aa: CASSFGDRPHQPQHF

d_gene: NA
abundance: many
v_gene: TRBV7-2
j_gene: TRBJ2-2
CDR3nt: TGTGCCAGCAGCTTATTCCTCGGGACCACCGGGGAGCTGTTTTTT
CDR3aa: CASSLFLGTTGELFF

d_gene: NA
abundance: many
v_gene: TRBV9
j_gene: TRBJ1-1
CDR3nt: TGTGCCAGCAGCGCCGGCGGGGGGGCGTACACTGAAGCTTTCTTT
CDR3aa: CASSAGGGAYTEAFF

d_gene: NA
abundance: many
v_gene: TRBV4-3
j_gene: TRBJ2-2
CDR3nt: TGCGCCAGCAGCCAAGATTATCGGGGTGGGGAGCTGTTTTTT
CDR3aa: CASSQDYRGGELFF

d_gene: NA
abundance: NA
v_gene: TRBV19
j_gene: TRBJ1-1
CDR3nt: TGTGCCAGTAGTATTACTCCGGCGGGGCCTTCGGTGACTGAAGCTTTCTTT
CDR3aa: CASSITPAGPSVTEAFF

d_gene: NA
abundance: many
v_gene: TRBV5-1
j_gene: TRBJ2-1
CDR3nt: TGCGCCAGCAGCTTGGGCAGGGGGGGATCCAATGAGCAGTTCTTC
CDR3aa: CASSLGRGGSNEQFF

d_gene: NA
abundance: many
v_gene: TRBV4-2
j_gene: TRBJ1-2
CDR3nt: TGTGCCAGCAGCCAAGATCGAGGGGGTAACTATGGCTACACCTTC
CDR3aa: CASSQDRGGNYGYTF

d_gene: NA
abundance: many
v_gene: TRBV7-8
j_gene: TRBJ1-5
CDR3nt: TGTGCCAGCAGCTCAAGGGGGAATCAGCCCCAGCATTTT
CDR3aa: CASSSRGNQPQHF

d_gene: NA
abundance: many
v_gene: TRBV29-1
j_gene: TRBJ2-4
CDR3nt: TGCAGCGTTGCCGCCGGCAAAAACATTCAGTACTTC
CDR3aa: CSVAAGKNIQYF

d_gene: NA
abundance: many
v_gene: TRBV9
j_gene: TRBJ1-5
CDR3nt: TGTGCCAGCAGCTTTGGACACAATCAGCCCCAGCATTTT
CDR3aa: CASSFGHNQPQHF

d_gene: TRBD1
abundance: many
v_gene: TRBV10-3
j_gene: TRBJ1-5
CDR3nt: TGTGCCATCAGTGATCCTACCCACAGGGGACCCCAGCATTTT
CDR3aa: CAISDPTHRGPQHF

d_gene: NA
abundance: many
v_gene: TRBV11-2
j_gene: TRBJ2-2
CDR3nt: TGTGCCAGCAGCTCGAGCGCCGGGGAGCTGTTTTTT
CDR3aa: CASSSSAGELFF

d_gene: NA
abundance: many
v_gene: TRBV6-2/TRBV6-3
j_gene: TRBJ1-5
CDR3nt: TGTGCCAGCAGCTCACCTCGGGGGGTTGACAATCAGCCCCAGCATTTT
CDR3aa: CASSSPRGVDNQPQHF

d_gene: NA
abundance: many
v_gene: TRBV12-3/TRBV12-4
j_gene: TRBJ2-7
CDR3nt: TGTGCCAGCAGTACGCAGGGGACCCATTACGAGCAGTACTTC
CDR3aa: CASSTQGTHYEQYF

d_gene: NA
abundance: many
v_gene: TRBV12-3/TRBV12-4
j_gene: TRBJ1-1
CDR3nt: TGTGCCAGCAGCTCGATAACAGGGAACACTGAAGCTTTCTTT
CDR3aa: CASSSITGNTEAFF

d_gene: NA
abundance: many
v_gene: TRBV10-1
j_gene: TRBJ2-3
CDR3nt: TGCGCCAGCAGTAACAAGCCCACAGATACGCAGTATTTT
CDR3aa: CASSNKPTDTQYF

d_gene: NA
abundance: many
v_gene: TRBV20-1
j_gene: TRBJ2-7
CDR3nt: TGCAGTGCTAGAGATGCGGGGAGCTCCTACGAGCAGTACTTC
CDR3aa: CSARDAGSSYEQYF

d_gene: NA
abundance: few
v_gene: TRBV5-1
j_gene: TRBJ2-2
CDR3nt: TGCGCCAGCAGCTTGGCCGACAGCGTAGGCACCGGGGAGCTGTTTTTT
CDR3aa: CASSLADSVGTGELFF